This T cell receptor beta chain was sequenced in a study of shared clonotypes between healthy human individuals. Background on the study: CD4 naive cells filled three plates per donor, CD4 memory three, CD8 naive two and CD8 memory one. Points from the study as a whole: Sampling included only blood; tissue repertoires likely differ.

For sorted subsets, approximately 180 ng DNA per replicate equaled roughly 30,000 T cell genomes. Profiled with immunoSEQ multiplex PCR; TCRdb holds only in-frame clones, not every one. The table includes around 1.1 million clones, around 77% detected once. The CDR3 has 13 residues. V lost 1 base, J lost 1 base, and 6 bases lay in between. Germline V gene sequence: CDR1 SGHDT, CDR2 YYEEEE. This clone was seen only a few times. The antigen remains unidentified. Sequencing was performed on memory CD4+ T cells from PBMCs. As to subset: CD45RA-negative fraction. The V gene is TRBV5-6, the J gene TRBJ2-7; D assignment may be TRBD1 or TRBD2 (5 bases each). The sequence came from a man aged 18 to 30 in good health. Some clones in this sample may be carry-over from other donors' samples. Written as DNA, the CDR3 is TGTGCCAGCAGCTTGTGGGGGTCCTACGAGCAGTACTTC. It encodes CASSLWGSYEQYF.